Shown below are 26 T cell receptor beta chains from a single sample sequenced in a study of blood T cells in healthy people across ages. For the second PCR, which ran for 7 to 11 cycles, a sample-barcoded 5' primer and a J-beta primer mix were used. TCRdb re-derived calls from the 5' RACE reads in MiXCR, one entry per CDR3 protein. This table has some 640,000 distinct CDR3 sequences, approximately 30% appearing once. Sequencing input: blood. Receptors originate from a woman older than 75 in good health.

A few counts support this clonotype. The chain is built from TRBV6-6 and TRBJ2-7, with D maybe TRBD1 (6 bases). The germline V and J ends were trimmed by 3 bases and 0 bases, with 9 bases remaining between them. The CDR3 is 14 residues long. The V gene's germline CDR1 is MNHNY and CDR2 SVGAGI (reference sequence). The CDR3 DNA is TGTGCCAGCAGTTATCCAGGGGTCTCCTACGAGCAGTACTTC. Its protein product is CASSYPGVSYEQYF.

This clonotype was seen repeatedly, ten times or more. The chain has TRBV7-2 and TRBJ2-7; 9 bases map to TRBD2. Germline values: CDR1 SGHTA, CDR2 FQGNSA. This CDR3 has 13 amino acids. The J segment lost 3 bases and the V segment lost 6 bases, leaving 3 bases of the junction unmatched. For the CDR3, the DNA is TGTGCCAGCAGATATAGCGGGGGCTACGAGCAGTACTTC. Its translation: CASRYSGGYEQYF.

This clonotype was picked up many times. The gene calls are TRBV15 and TRBJ2-5, with TRBD2 matching 8 bases. Germline CDR1 LNHNV, CDR2 YYDKDF (reference sequence). The ends lost 2 bases at V and 2 bases at J; junction bases unmatched: 7. The CDR3 covers 16 residues. CDR3 bases: TGTGCCACCAGCAGATACACCGGGACTAGGCAAGAGACCCAGTACTTC. Residues: CATSRYTGTRQETQYF.

Many counts were recorded for this clonotype. This may be a read error: a much more frequent sequence differs by one nucleotide. This sequence joins TRBV6-6 and TRBJ2-5; 7 bases match TRBD2. Trimming removed 5 bases from V and 7 bases from J; junction bases left unmatched: 13. CDR3 length: 15 amino acids. Germline CDR1 reads MNHNY; CDR2 reads SVGAGI (reference sequence). The CDR3 is CASSTLPGGGGTQYF. The DNA for the CDR3 is TGTGCCAGCAGTACCCTGCCGGGCGGGGGTGGGACCCAGTACTTC.

This clonotype has at least ten counts. V usage is TRBV29-1 and J usage is TRBJ1-2; TRBD1 is a possible D gene (6 bases). Germline V gives CDR1 SQVTM, CDR2 ANQGSEA. This CDR3 comprises 14 residues. V dropped 0 bases and J dropped 4 bases, with 12 bases sitting between them. CDR3 in DNA: TGCAGCGTTGAAGAGAATCCAGGGGCCTATGGCTACACCTTC. Amino acid sequence: CSVEENPGAYGYTF.

This clonotype was counted between two and nine times. The rearrangement joins TRBV7-3 to TRBJ2-1, with TRBD2 matching over 12 bases. The CDR3 loop spans 17 amino acids. V dropped 5 bases and J dropped 12; count of bases not matched to a gene: 17. CDR1 is SGHTA and CDR2 is FQGTGA in the germline V gene. CDR3 in amino acids: CASSPSPSSGGGSGQFF. In nucleotides, the CDR3 is TGTGCCAGCAGCCCCTCCCCTTCTAGCGGGGGGGGGAGTGGGCAGTTCTTC.

A note on this clonotype: This clone may be a read error of a much larger clone one base away. This chain joins TRBV29-1 and TRBJ2-7, with a possible D match to TRBD1 (7 bases). In germline, CDR1 is SQVTM, CDR2 ANQGSEA. V dropped 4 bases and J dropped 7 bases, with 20 bases sitting between them. The CDR3 totals 14 residues. The CDR3 coding sequence is TGCAGCGTTGTTACAGGGGTGGACTACAATGAGCAGTACTTC. This encodes CSVVTGVDYNEQYF.

This clonotype was seen more than once but under ten times. The rearrangement links TRBV11-2 to TRBJ1-2, with D uncertain. The V end lost 0 bases, the J end lost 4 bases, and 12 bases lay between the germline ends. Germline CDR1 is SGHAT and CDR2 is FQNNGV. The CDR3 loop spans 15 amino acids. CDR3 residues: CASSLEYGPRYGYTF. The CDR3 DNA reads TGTGCCAGCAGCTTAGAGTACGGGCCCCGCTATGGCTACACCTTC.

Many counts were recorded for this clonotype. The chain has TRBV6-2 or TRBV6-3 and TRBJ1-2; D gene uncertain. The CDR3 extends over 14 amino acids. V lost 2 bases and J lost 4, with 11 bases in between. CDR1 and CDR2 (germline): MNHEY, SVGEGT. CDR3 bases: TGTGCCAGCAGTTACGAGCCGGAAACCTATGGCTACACCTTC. It specifies CASSYEPETYGYTF.

This clonotype was observed a single time. A much larger clone lies one base from this, so it may be a read error. The chain uses TRBV20-1 and TRBJ2-5, with a weak D call TRBD2 (6 bases). Germline lookup yields CDR1 DFQATT and CDR2 SNEGSKA (reference sequence). The length of the CDR3 is 12 residues. The CDR3 DNA reads TGCAGGGCTAGCGCGGGGTTGGAGACCCAGTACTTC. This gives the protein CRASAGLETQYF.

In the case of this clonotype: One base away lies a much larger clone, so this may be a sequencing read error. This chain uses TRBV7-9 with TRBJ1-5, with 9 bases identical to TRBD1. There are 15 residues in the CDR3. CDR1 and CDR2 (germline): SEHNR, FQNEAQ (reference sequence). This chain's CDR3 is CACRPGQGINQPQHF. In DNA form, the CDR3 reads TGTGCCTGCAGACCGGGACAGGGCATCAATCAGCCCCAGCATTTT.

This clonotype was detected only a few times. In DNA form, the CDR3 reads TGTGCCAGCAGGTCACAGGGAGATACGCAGTATTTT. Amino acid sequence: CASRSQGDTQYF. The V call is TRBV28, the J call TRBJ2-3, with D tentatively TRBD1 (6 bases). V lost 6 bases and J lost 5, with 9 bases in between. The CDR3 totals 12 residues. The germline CDR1 and CDR2 sequences are MDHEN and SYDVKM.

The chain is built from TRBV29-1 and TRBJ1-1, with D possibly being TRBD1 (6 bases). Germline loops: CDR1 SQVTM, CDR2 ANQGSEA. The CDR3 sequence is 14 residues long. Trimming removed 4 bases from V and 1 base from J, with 13 bases in between. This CDR3 is CSVVRAGANTEAFF. The CDR3 nucleotides read TGCAGCGTTGTGAGGGCAGGGGCGAACACTGAAGCTTTCTTT.

This clonotype was observed at least ten times. The chain is built from TRBV20-1 and TRBJ1-2; a weak D match, TRBD1 (5 bases). This CDR3 comprises 14 residues. CDR1 and CDR2 from the germline V gene are DFQATT and SNEGSKA (reference sequence). V was cut by 6 bases and J by 0 bases, with 14 bases left in between. The CDR3 loop is CSADGAQANYGYTF. CDR3 nucleotide sequence: TGCAGTGCGGACGGGGCCCAAGCTAACTATGGCTACACCTTC.

This clonotype was seen repeatedly, ten times or more. The V gene is TRBV20-1, the J gene TRBJ2-1; 15 positions match TRBD2. V trimming: 5 bases; J trimming: 6 bases; junction bases outside the gene matches: 11. Germline V gene lookup returns CDR1 DFQATT and CDR2 SNEGSKA (reference sequence). The length of the CDR3 is 17 residues. CDR3 nucleotides: TGCAGTGCTGTCGGACTAGCGGGGGGGCCTAGAGTCAATGAGCAGTTCTTC. It specifies CSAVGLAGGPRVNEQFF.

Remarks on this clonotype: A much larger clonotype is one base distant, so this may be a read error. The chain has TRBV4-1 and TRBJ1-5, with D perhaps matching TRBD1 (6 bases). The CDR3 totals 16 residues. Germline loops: CDR1 MGHRA, CDR2 YSYEKL. The CDR3 spells CASAASGQGYNRPQHF. CDR3 in DNA: TGCGCCTCAGCAGCCTCGGGTCAGGGGTACAATCGGCCCCAGCATTTT.

This clonotype occurred many times. The chain joins TRBV11-1 to TRBJ2-3, with unresolved D. The CDR3 is 14 residues long. Germline V lookup: CDR1 SGHAT, CDR2 FQDESV (reference sequence). V shed 5 bases and J shed 3 bases, with 12 bases lying between them. DNA for the CDR3: TGTGCCAGCAGCCTTCCTGGCCCAACAGATACGCAGTATTTT. It codes for CASSLPGPTDTQYF.

This clonotype has a count of ten or more. The chain employs TRBV27 and TRBJ1-6; maybe TRBD1 (6 bases). In germline, CDR1 is MNHEY, CDR2 SMNVEV (reference sequence). V was shortened by 2 bases and J by 8 bases, with 19 bases between the two germline ends. This CDR3 is 17 amino acids long. CDR3 in amino acids: CASSLTTGTLSYSPLHF. The CDR3, as DNA: TGTGCCAGCAGTTTAACCACCGGGACACTCTCGTATTCACCCCTCCACTTT.

Ten or more counts support this clonotype. This CDR3 reads CSASGAGGLDTQYF. The DNA for the CDR3 is TGCAGTGCTAGCGGAGCGGGGGGGCTGGATACGCAGTATTTT. The rearrangement uses TRBV20-1 and TRBJ2-3, with 10 bases identical to TRBD2. The CDR3 has 14 amino acids. Germline loops: CDR1 DFQATT, CDR2 SNEGSKA (reference sequence). Unmatched junction bases numbered 6, after V lost 3 bases and J lost 6 bases.

The chain has TRBV20-1 and TRBJ1-1; possible D gene TRBD1, 6 bases. The germline CDR1 and CDR2 sequences are DFQATT and SNEGSKA (reference sequence). Trimming left V 6 bases short and J 2 bases short, with 13 bases between. The CDR3 totals 13 residues. The DNA of the CDR3 is TGCAGTGCGAACACAGGGATTAACACTGAAGCTTTCTTT. Encoded protein: CSANTGINTEAFF.

Comment on this clonotype: A much more abundant neighbour one base away suggests this may be a read error. Since the CDR3 does not end with the conserved phenylalanine or tryptophan, this likely comes from a read error. The chain links TRBV6-2 or TRBV6-3 to TRBJ2-5; tentatively, D is TRBD2 (5 bases). Germline lookup yields CDR1 MNHEY and CDR2 SVGEGT. The V gene lost 7 bases and the J gene lost 5 bases, with 14 bases spanning the gap. This CDR3 has 13 residues. The CDR3: CASNTDLRETQYV. CDR3 nucleotides: TGTGCCAGCAACACGGACTTGAGGGAGACCCAGTACGTC.

The chain uses TRBV12-3 or TRBV12-4 and TRBJ1-5; tentatively, D is TRBD1 (6 bases). Deletions cut 6 bases from V and 3 bases from J, with 15 bases between. CDR3 length equals 15 residues. The CDR3 bases are TGTGCCAGCAGCGCGAAGACAGGATTCAATCAGCCCCAGCATTTT. This codes for CASSAKTGFNQPQHF.

The J gene is TRBJ2-3, the V gene TRBV20-1; the match to TRBD1 covers 10 bases. The CDR3 loop spans 15 amino acids. V was pared by 6 bases and J by 5 bases, with 11 bases of the junction left unmatched. Per germline, CDR1 DFQATT and CDR2 SNEGSKA (reference sequence). CDR3 nucleotides: TGCAGTGCCGGACAAGGCGGGACAGGGGTAGATACGCAGTATTTT. It yields the protein CSAGQGGTGVDTQYF.

This clonotype was seen a few times. A read error may be the cause here, since a much bigger clone is one base away. The chain employs TRBV15 and TRBJ2-1; 10 bases agree with TRBD2. TRBJ2-7 matches the DNA end more closely, so the J call is doubtful. There are 15 residues in the CDR3. The germline V gene encodes CDR1 LNHNV and CDR2 YYDKDF (reference sequence). This CDR3 is CATSRGAGGYNEQYF. CDR3 DNA sequence: TGTGCCACCAGCAGAGGAGCGGGGGGGTACAATGAGCAGTACTTC.

This clonotype was detected many times. This chain joins TRBV2 and TRBJ2-5; 10 bases agree with TRBD2. This CDR3 comprises 16 residues. V shed 2 bases and J 2 bases; nucleotides not matched to a gene: 5. Germline V gene data show CDR1 as SNHLY and CDR2 as FYNNEI. CDR3 in amino acids: CASSELGSGGQETQYF. The CDR3 coding sequence is TGTGCCAGCAGTGAACTGGGTAGCGGGGGGCAAGAGACCCAGTACTTC.

As concerns this clonotype: Here the CDR3 omits its conserved ending phenylalanine or tryptophan, so a read error is the likely source. This chain links TRBV28 with TRBJ1-2, with TRBD1 matching 9 bases. CDR1 is MDHEN and CDR2 is SYDVKM in the germline V gene. After removal of 5 bases from V and 7 bases from J, the junction contained 8 bases not matched to a gene. The CDR3 contains 14 residues. The CDR3 DNA reads as TGTGCCAGCAGTCTCTCACAGGGGGCGTTTGGCTACACCATC. It yields the protein CASSLSQGAFGYTI.